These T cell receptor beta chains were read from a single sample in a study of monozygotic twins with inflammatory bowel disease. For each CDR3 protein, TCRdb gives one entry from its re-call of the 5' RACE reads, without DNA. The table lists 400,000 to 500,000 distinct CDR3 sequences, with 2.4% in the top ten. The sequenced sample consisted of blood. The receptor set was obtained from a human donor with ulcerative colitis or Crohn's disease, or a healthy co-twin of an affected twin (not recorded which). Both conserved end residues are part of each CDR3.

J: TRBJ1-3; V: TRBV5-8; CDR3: CASSLARGNTIYF
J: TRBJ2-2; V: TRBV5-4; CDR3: CASSWETITGELFF
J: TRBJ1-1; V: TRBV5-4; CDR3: CASSLIGQGPTETEAFF
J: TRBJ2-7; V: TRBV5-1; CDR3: CASSLAGQGSYEQYF
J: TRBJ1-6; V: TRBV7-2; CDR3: CASSFEAGLRNSPLHF
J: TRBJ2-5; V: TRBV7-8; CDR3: CASSLRTSGSRRETQCF
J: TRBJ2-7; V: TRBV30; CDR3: CAWRPSGIHEQYF
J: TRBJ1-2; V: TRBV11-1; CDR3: CASSWSRAPNYGYTF
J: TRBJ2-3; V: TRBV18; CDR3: CASARGQGGTDTQYF
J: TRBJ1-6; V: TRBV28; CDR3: CASTLPGSSPLHF
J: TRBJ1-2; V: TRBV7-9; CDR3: CASSDPGGVANYGYTF
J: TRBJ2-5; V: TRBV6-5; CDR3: CASSYSGQGGKETQYF
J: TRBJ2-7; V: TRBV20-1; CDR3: CSGSDPLTSSYEQYF
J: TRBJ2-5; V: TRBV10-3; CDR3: CAISDPAGRLRGETQYF
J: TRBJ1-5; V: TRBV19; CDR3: CASSRTGADQPQHF
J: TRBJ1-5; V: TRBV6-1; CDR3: CASCRDMGNQPQHF
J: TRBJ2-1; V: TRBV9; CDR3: CASSVDVGHGLDEQFF
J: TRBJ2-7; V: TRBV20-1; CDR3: CSAHRYGTPSYEQYF
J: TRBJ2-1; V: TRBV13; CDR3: CASSQNYLRNEQFF
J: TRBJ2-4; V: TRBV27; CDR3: CASSLYASGRDLAKNIQYF
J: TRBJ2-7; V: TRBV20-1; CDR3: CSARDGWREQYF
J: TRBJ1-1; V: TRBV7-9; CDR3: CASSDGQGEVAFF
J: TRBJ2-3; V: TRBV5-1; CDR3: CASSLGFGADTQYF
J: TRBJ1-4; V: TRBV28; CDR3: CASSDRQLGRGKLFF
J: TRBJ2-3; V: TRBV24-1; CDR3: CATSEGTSGRRNTQYF
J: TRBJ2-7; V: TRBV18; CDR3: CASSPRGGSHQYEQYF
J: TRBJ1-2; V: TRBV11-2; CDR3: CASSRRRVFLDYGYTF
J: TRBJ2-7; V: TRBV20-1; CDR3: CSARGTTFTYEQYF
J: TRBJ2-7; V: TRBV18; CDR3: CASSPPMRTGGPREQYF
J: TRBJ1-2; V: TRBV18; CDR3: CASSPYAGGYGYTF
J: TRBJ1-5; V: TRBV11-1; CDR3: CASSLDSHNQPQHF
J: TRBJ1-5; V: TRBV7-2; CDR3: CASSADGVSNQPQHF
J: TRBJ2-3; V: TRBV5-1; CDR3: CASSLLRGSTDTQYF
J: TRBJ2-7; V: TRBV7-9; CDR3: CASGAGVNYEQCF
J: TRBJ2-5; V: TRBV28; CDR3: CASSTAGAGETQYF
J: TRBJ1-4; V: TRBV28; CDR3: CASSPRGQFNEKLFF
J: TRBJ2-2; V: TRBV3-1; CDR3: CASSQEMVTTGELFF
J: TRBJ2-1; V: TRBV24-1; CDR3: CATSVSGPNNEQFF
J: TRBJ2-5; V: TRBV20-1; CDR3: CSANSDRETQYF
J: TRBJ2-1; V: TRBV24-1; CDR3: CATSDSGTLTKNEQFF
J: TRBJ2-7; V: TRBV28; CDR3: CASSQGLAGSGDF
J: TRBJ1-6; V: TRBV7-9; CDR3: CASSLLAGQGSSPLHF
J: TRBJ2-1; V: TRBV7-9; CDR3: CASSLQGGEQFF
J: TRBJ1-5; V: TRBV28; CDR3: CASSWGFNQPQHF
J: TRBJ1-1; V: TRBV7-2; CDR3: CASSEGRQNTEAFF
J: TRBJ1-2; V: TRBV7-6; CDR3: CASSPGTVERGYTF
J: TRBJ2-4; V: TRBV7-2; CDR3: CASSSGGSKNIQYF
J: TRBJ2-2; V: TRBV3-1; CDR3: CASSQLAVHTGELFF
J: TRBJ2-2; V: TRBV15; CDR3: CATSRDVAPGELFF
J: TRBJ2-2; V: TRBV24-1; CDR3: CATSAGTSGTGELFF
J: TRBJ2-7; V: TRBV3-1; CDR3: CASSQEGGDRDIHEQYF
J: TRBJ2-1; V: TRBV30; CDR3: CAWGRGQNYNEQFF
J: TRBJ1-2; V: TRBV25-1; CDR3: CASSQPFPGTGDGYTF
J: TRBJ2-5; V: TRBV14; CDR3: CASSQGPAETQYF